These 27 T cell receptor beta chains originate from one sample sequenced in a study of tumor-infiltrating lymphocytes in localized non-small cell lung cancer. The repertoire was sequenced with immunoSEQ multiplex PCR; TCRdb's copy has only in-frame clones and lacks some. Among 10,000 to 15,000 clones listed, over 65% were seen once. The sequenced sample was lung tumor tissue. All receptors derive from a human donor with non-small cell lung cancer.

This chain uses TRBV5-1 with TRBJ2-2; TRBD2 is a possible D gene (5 bases). Trimming took off 4 bases at V and 3 bases at J, with 13 bases between the two ends. The CDR3 length is 15 residues. Germline assignment: CDR1 SGHRS and CDR2 YFSETQ. In nucleotides, the CDR3 is TGCGCCAGCAGCCCTTTGGCGGGCGACACCGGGGAGCTGTTTTTT. Protein: CASSPLAGDTGELFF.

To note about this clone: Its ends do not fully match the called genes, so a read error is possible. This chain joins TRBV4-1 and TRBJ1-1; D unclear. This CDR3 region has 17 residues. From germline, CDR1 is MGHRA and CDR2 YSYEKL. CDR3 loop: CASSHSAPTNGNTGAFF. CDR3 coding DNA: TGCGCCAGCAGCCACTCCGCTCCAACAAACGGGAACACTGGAGCTTTCTTT.

The chain carries TRBV27 and TRBJ2-1; 7 positions agree with TRBD2. The CDR3 sequence is 13 residues long. Germline assignment: CDR1 MNHEY and CDR2 SMNVEV (reference sequence). V trimming: 4 bases; J trimming: 9 bases; junction bases outside the gene matches: 6. The CDR3, as DNA: TGTGCCAGCAGTTCAGGGACTAAGGCTGAGCAGTTCTTC. This encodes CASSSGTKAEQFF.

The table lists this clone with a few counts. The rearrangement uses TRBV7-6 and TRBJ2-1, with a weak D call TRBD2 (7 bases). The CDR3 is 12 residues long. With 5 bases removed from V and 7 bases from J, the gap between germline ends came to 9 bases. Germline V gene data show CDR1 as SGHVS and CDR2 as FNYEAQ. CDR3 bases: TGTGCCAGCAGCAAGGGGGGGAATGAGCAGTTCTTC. Protein sequence: CASSKGGNEQFF.

This clone was seen a single time. The chain combines TRBV7-4 with TRBJ2-2; no reliable D call. The CDR3 covers 12 residues. In germline, CDR1 is SGHVT, CDR2 SQSDAQ. V was clipped by 5 bases and J by 4 bases, with 5 bases between them. The CDR3 nucleotides read TGTGCCAGCAGCAGACCCACCGGGGAGCTGTTTTTT. It codes for CASSRPTGELFF.

This clone has only a few counts. The V and J genes are TRBV4-1 and TRBJ1-3; no definite D call. Germline CDR1 MGHRA, CDR2 YSYEKL. CDR3 length: 15 amino acids. Deletions cut 7 bases from V and 0 bases from J, with 13 bases between. The CDR3 loop reads CASTSEELSGNTIYF. CDR3 sequence (DNA): TGCGCCAGCACCTCAGAGGAGCTCTCTGGAAACACCATATATTTT.

The rearrangement uses TRBV9 and TRBJ2-7; 8 bases fit TRBD1. V shed 1 base, J shed 4 bases, and the junction held 7 bases outside the gene matches. The length of the CDR3 is 15 residues. Germline CDR1 reads SGDLS; CDR2 reads YYNGEE. CDR3 loop: CASSVTAGGGYEQYF. CDR3 DNA: TGTGCCAGCAGCGTAACGGCAGGGGGCGGTTACGAGCAGTACTTC.

This clone was counted once. This chain joins TRBV6-5 and TRBJ2-7; tentatively, D is TRBD2 (5 bases). Germline V gene lookup returns CDR1 MNHEY and CDR2 SVGAGI. CDR3 length equals 15 residues. Trimming shortened V by 7 bases and J by 3 bases, and 19 bases separated the two germline ends. As DNA, the CDR3 is TGTGCCAGCACCCCGAGTATGCGGGCGGACTACGAGCAGTACTTC. This gives the protein CASTPSMRADYEQYF.

CDR3 sequence: CASSERAGLGDGYTF. The CDR3, as DNA: TGTGCCAGCAGTGAGAGAGCCGGGCTTGGGGATGGCTACACCTTC. V usage is TRBV2 and J usage is TRBJ1-2; unclear D gene. This CDR3 comprises 15 residues. Trimming pared 3 bases from V and 6 bases from J, leaving 17 bases between. Germline lookup yields CDR1 SNHLY and CDR2 FYNNEI.

The chain combines TRBV19 with TRBJ2-7; TRBD2 is a possible D gene (5 bases). Germline V CDR1 and CDR2: LNHDA, SQIVND (reference sequence). Trimming removed 4 bases from V and 4 bases from J, with 14 bases in between. The CDR3 runs 14 residues. CDR3: CASSRANSGYEQYF. CDR3 nucleotides: TGTGCCAGTAGTAGGGCCAATTCGGGATACGAGCAGTACTTC.

This clone was picked up a small number of times. The chain uses TRBV5-8 and TRBJ1-1, with D tentatively TRBD1 (6 bases). The ends were cut back, 0 bases at V and 4 bases at J, with 10 bases in the middle. The CDR3 length is 14 residues. CDR1 and CDR2 (germline): SGHTS, YDEGEE. Here the CDR3 reads CASSLDPRGTEAFF. CDR3 bases: TGTGCCAGCAGCTTGGACCCCAGGGGCACTGAAGCTTTCTTT.

The V call is TRBV29-1, the J call TRBJ2-5; unclear D gene. Trimming removed 4 bases from V and 8 bases from J, with 14 bases in between. The CDR3 covers 12 residues. The V gene's germline CDR1 is SQVTM and CDR2 ANQGSEA. CDR3 loop: CSVGEQSATQYF. CDR3 DNA sequence: TGCAGCGTTGGTGAGCAATCAGCCACCCAGTACTTC.

The CDR3 DNA sequence: TGTGCCAGCAGCGTGGGACAGGGGGAGATGCGCTACACCTTC. It codes for CASSVGQGEMRYTF. The rearrangement joins TRBV9 to TRBJ1-2; TRBD1 aligns across 11 bases. CDR3 length: 14 amino acids. Germline V lookup: CDR1 SGDLS, CDR2 YYNGEE. V lost 2 bases and J lost 9; bases outside the gene matches: 6.

A word on this clone: Because the CDR3's place on the DNA is in doubt, the DNA is left out and the CDR3 is given as listed by TCRdb. The genes are TRBV10-1 and TRBJ2-5; the DNA was not compared with TRBD2, the D call given in the table. Per germline, CDR1 WNHNN and CDR2 SYGVQD (reference sequence). The CDR3 has 13 residues if both end residues are counted. The CDR3 loop reads CASSSSGEETQYF.

The chain has TRBV19 and TRBJ2-3, with 9 bases fitting TRBD2. CDR3 length: 17 residues. Germline trimming cut 3 bases from V and 3 bases from J; bases unmatched to any gene: 10. Germline V lookup: CDR1 LNHDA, CDR2 SQIVND (reference sequence). CDR3 bases: TGTGCCAGTAGTATTTGGGCTAGCGGGGACCTTACAGATACGCAGTATTTT. Translating gives CASSIWASGDLTDTQYF. Full variable domain (rest looked up from reference TRBV19 and TRBJ2-3): DGGITQSPKYLFRKEGQNVTLSCEQNLNHDAMYWYRQDPGQGLRLIYYSQIVNDFQKGDIAEGYSVSREKKESFPLTVTSAQKNPTAFYLCASSIWASGDLTDTQYFGPGTRLTVL.

The chain carries TRBV10-3 and TRBJ1-2, with D tentatively TRBD1 (6 bases). In germline, CDR1 is ENHRY, CDR2 SYGVKD. V lost 2 bases and J 8 bases, leaving 12 bases between the germline ends. The CDR3 consists of 13 residues. The CDR3 protein is CAISENREGGYTF. CDR3 in DNA: TGTGCCATCAGTGAGAACAGGGAAGGAGGCTACACCTTC.

The rearrangement links TRBV11-2 to TRBJ1-3; D gene unclear. V lost 5 bases, J lost 4 bases, and 12 bases lay in between. The CDR3 is made up of 14 amino acids. Germline V gene data show CDR1 as SGHAT and CDR2 as FQNNGV. CDR3: CASSPRLQGNTIYF. The DNA of the CDR3 is TGTGCCAGCAGCCCTCGCCTCCAAGGAAACACCATATATTTT.

The chain couples TRBV2 to TRBJ2-3, with D maybe TRBD2 (5 bases). The CDR3 totals 13 residues. CDR1 is SNHLY and CDR2 is FYNNEI in the germline V gene. Trimming shortened V by 6 bases and J by 8 bases, and 15 bases separated the two germline ends. CDR3 nucleotides: TGTGCCAGCAGGGCCGGTCCTCGGGGTACGCAGTATTTT. Translated: CASRAGPRGTQYF. Based on the CDR3 plus reference TRBV2 and TRBJ2-3, the full variable domain is EPEVTQTPSHQVTQMGQEVILRCVPISNHLYFYWYRQILGQKVEFLVSFYNNEISEKSEIFDDQFSVERPDGSNFTLKIRSTKLEDSAMYFCASRAGPRGTQYFGPGTRLTVL.

This clone was detected only a few times. This rearrangement joins TRBV7-9 to TRBJ1-5, with a tentative D call TRBD1 (5 bases). This CDR3 contains 15 residues. CDR1 and CDR2 from the germline V gene are SEHNR and FQNEAQ (reference sequence). V was shortened by 4 bases and J by 6 bases, with 16 bases between the two germline ends. CDR3 coding DNA: TGTGCCAGCAGCTGGGGGGACGCTCCGGGTCAGCCCCAGCATTTT. This gives the protein CASSWGDAPGQPQHF.

The CDR3 bases are TGTGCCAGCAGCTCGCCGGGACAGGGGGCCGGGGTACAATCGCACCAGCATTTT. Translated, it gives CASSSPGQGAGVQSHQHF. V and J are TRBV7-2 and TRBJ1-5; TRBD1 matches 12 bases. The CDR3 runs 18 residues. Germline trimming cut 4 bases from V and 12 bases from J; bases unmatched to any gene: 19. From germline, CDR1 is SGHTA and CDR2 FQGNSA. The full variable domain, its missing parts supplied by reference TRBV7-2 and TRBJ1-5, is GAGVSQSPSNKVTEKGKDVELRCDPISGHTALYWYRQSLGQGLEFLIYFQGNSAPDKSGLPSDRFSAERTGGSVSTLTIQRTQQEDSAVYLCASSSPGQGAGVQSHQHFGDGTRLSIL.

DNA of the CDR3: TGCGCCAGCAGCAGAGGGATCTACACCGGGGAGCTGTTTTTT. This translates into CASSRGIYTGELFF. The V gene is TRBV5-1, the J gene TRBJ2-2; tentatively, D is TRBD2 (5 bases). The length of the CDR3 is 14 residues. Germline V gene sequence: CDR1 SGHRS, CDR2 YFSETQ. V lost 4 bases to trimming and J lost 3 bases, with 10 bases between them.

The chain uses TRBV4-2 and TRBJ2-3; no reliable D call. With 1 base removed from V and 0 bases from J, the gap between germline ends came to 5 bases. Per germline, CDR1 LGHNA and CDR2 YNFKEQ. The CDR3 has 14 residues. DNA for the CDR3: TGTGCCAGCAGCCAAGCGCTTAGCACAGATACGCAGTATTTT. Translating gives CASSQALSTDTQYF.

J is TRBJ2-5 and V is TRBV4-3; 9 nucleotides align to TRBD1. The CDR3 has 15 residues. V gave up 4 bases and J gave up 2 bases; unmatched junction bases: 5. Germline CDR1 is LGHNA and CDR2 is YSLEER. In DNA, the CDR3 is TGCGCCAGCAGCCCGTGGACAGGGGAACAAGAGACCCAGTACTTC. This encodes CASSPWTGEQETQYF.

This clone was detected only once. The chain employs TRBV2 and TRBJ2-1, with 11 bases fitting TRBD2. The V segment lost 7 bases and the J segment 5 bases; nucleotides outside the gene matches: 7. The CDR3 runs 15 residues. Germline V gene sequence: CDR1 SNHLY, CDR2 FYNNEI. The CDR3 spells CASTRLAGINNEQFF. CDR3 nucleotides: TGTGCCAGCACTCGACTAGCGGGAATTAACAATGAGCAGTTCTTC.

V is TRBV29-1 and J is TRBJ2-3; 15 positions match TRBD2. J lost 2 bases, V lost 4 bases, and 4 bases had no gene match. The CDR3 loop spans 16 amino acids. The V gene's germline CDR1 is SQVTM and CDR2 ANQGSEA. The CDR3 is CSVGGTSGGHTDTQYF. The CDR3 DNA follows: TGCAGCGTTGGGGGGACTAGCGGGGGGCACACAGATACGCAGTATTTT.

Within the sample, this clone is medium-sized. This chain connects TRBV27 to TRBJ2-1, with D perhaps TRBD2 (5 bases). This CDR3 is built from 14 residues. Per the germline V gene, CDR1 is MNHEY and CDR2 is SMNVEV (reference sequence). V lost 6 bases, J lost 7 bases, and 16 bases lay in between. The CDR3 DNA reads TGTGCCAGCAGCCTCCCCCTCCCGGGGAATGAGCAGTTCTTC. Translation: CASSLPLPGNEQFF.

The chain is built from TRBV2 and TRBJ1-1; D might be TRBD1 (6 bases). Trimming pared 7 bases from V and 1 base from J, leaving 13 bases between. The CDR3 runs to 14 residues. Germline V gives CDR1 SNHLY, CDR2 FYNNEI. The CDR3 DNA reads as TGTGCCAGCATTTGGGACATCTCGAACACTGAAGCTTTCTTT. Its protein is CASIWDISNTEAFF. Together with reference TRBV2 and TRBJ1-1, the CDR3 gives the full variable domain: EPEVTQTPSHQVTQMGQEVILRCVPISNHLYFYWYRQILGQKVEFLVSFYNNEISEKSEIFDDQFSVERPDGSNFTLKIRSTKLEDSAMYFCASIWDISNTEAFFGQGTRLTVV.